This T cell receptor (beta chain) was documented in a study of T cell repertoires in cytomegalovirus infection (dated by TCRdb to the late 2010s). Regarding the research as a whole: Donor HLA type was relevant to the analysis, as public TCR beta signatures indicated carriage of CMV infection together with the matching HLA type. The research as a whole found: Cumulative frequency of public TCR beta family members discriminated carriers of CMV infection plus the relevant HLA type in this cohort and an independent approximately 340-donor cohort. In the ex vivo response, HLA-C-restricted CMV-specific TCR beta clonotypes were dominant, and in two of eight donors the single most frequent clonotype came from this HLA-C-restricted group.

This clonotype was observed at least ten times. The target of this receptor is not known. Nothing much larger sits one base from this clone, and base qualities are not available. The CDR3 runs 16 amino acids, cysteine and phenylalanine included. This entry keeps only the CDR3 DNA: 48 bases, framed from base 1. V and J lose 0 bases and 2 bases, and a span of 11 bases separates them. From a lookup of the germline V gene, CDR1 and CDR2 are SGHTA and FQGNSA. Sequencing instrument: Illumina HiSeq 1500. Using fastp trimming at Q25 and MiXCR clonotype assembly, TCRdb reanalyzed the public sequencing data and kept in-frame beta chains. Every entry covers one CDR3 protein and lists the most common genes and DNA from its rows. Across this sample there are 250,000 to 300,000 distinct CDR3 sequences, with about 13% seen only once. The ten largest clones add up to roughly 9.7% of the sample.

The sample consisted of PBMCs. The sequence came from a human donor in good health (CMV status not recorded). Some clones in this sample may be carry-over from other donors' samples. The rearranged chain carries TRBV7-2 and TRBJ2-1; the D gene is not confidently resolved. The DNA is TGTGCCAGCAGCTTAGCTGGAATAGCCCCCTACAATGAGCAGTTCTTC. Its product reads: CASSLAGIAPYNEQFF.